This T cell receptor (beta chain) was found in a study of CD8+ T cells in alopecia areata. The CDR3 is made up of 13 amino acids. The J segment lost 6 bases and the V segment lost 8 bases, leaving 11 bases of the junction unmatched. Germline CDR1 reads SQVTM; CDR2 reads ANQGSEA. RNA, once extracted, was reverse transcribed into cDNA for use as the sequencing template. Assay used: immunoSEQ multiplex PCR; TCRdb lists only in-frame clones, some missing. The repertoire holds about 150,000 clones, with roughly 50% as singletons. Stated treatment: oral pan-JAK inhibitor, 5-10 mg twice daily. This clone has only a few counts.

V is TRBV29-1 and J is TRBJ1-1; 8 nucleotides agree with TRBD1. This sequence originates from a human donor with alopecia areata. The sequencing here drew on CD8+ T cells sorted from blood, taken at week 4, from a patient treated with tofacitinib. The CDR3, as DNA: TGCAGCTCGCGGACAGGGAGCATCGCTGAAGCTTTCTTT. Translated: CSSRTGSIAEAFF.